This T cell receptor (beta chain) was recorded in a study of T cell repertoires in cytomegalovirus infection. For the study at large: Indications came from public TCR beta signatures; they pointed to CMV infection and to a matching HLA type. Study-wide findings and caveats: Dominating the ex vivo response were HLA-C-restricted CMV-specific TCR beta clonotypes.

TCRdb recomputed calls from the reads with MiXCR, one row per CDR3 protein. Of around 570,000 distinct CDR3 sequences in the sample, approximately 40% were seen once. This clonotype was counted only a few times. Its antigen is still unknown. The trim removed 5 bases at V and 3 bases at J, leaving 3 bases unmatched. Germline values: CDR1 SGHVS, CDR2 FQNEAQ. The CDR3 contains 14 residues. The sequence was collected from a human donor in good health (CMV status not recorded). Some clones in this sample may be carry-over from other donors' samples. Sequenced here: cultured PBMCs, sampled from culture after CMV antigen stimulation. The chain joins TRBV7-8 to TRBJ2-5; 10 bases match TRBD2. The CDR3 DNA reads TGTGCCAGCAGCCCTACTAGCGGGGAAGAGACCCAGTACTTC. Translated: CASSPTSGEETQYF.